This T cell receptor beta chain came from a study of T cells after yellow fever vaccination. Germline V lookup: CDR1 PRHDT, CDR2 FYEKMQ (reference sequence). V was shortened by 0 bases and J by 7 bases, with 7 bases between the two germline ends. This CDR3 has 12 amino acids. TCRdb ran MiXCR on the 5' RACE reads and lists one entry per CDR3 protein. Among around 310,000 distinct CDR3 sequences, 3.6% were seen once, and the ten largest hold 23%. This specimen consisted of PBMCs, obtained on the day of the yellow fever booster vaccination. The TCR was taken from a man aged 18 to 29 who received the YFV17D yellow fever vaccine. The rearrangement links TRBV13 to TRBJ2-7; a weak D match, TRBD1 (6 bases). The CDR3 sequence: CASSLGQGEQYV. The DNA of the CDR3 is TGTGCCAGCAGCTTAGGCCAGGGGGAGCAGTACGTC.